Below, 10 T cell receptor beta chains from the same sample are listed, as sequenced in a study of control samples from healthy donors and cancer patients. The data were produced by immunoSEQ multiplex PCR, yet TCRdb's version contains in-frame clones alone and is incomplete. The sample shows under 65,000 clones, approximately 89% of them seen only once. Specimen: PBMCs. These receptors were obtained from a man aged 25 to 40 with colorectal cancer.

This chain links TRBV2 with TRBJ2-4; 7 bases line up with TRBD1. The CDR3 extends over 17 amino acids. The germline V gene encodes CDR1 SNHLY and CDR2 FYNNEI. V lost 1 base and J lost 3; bases outside the gene matches: 9. DNA of the CDR3: TGTGCCAGCAGTGAAGAAAACGGACAGGTTAACAAAAACATTCAGTACTTC. Amino acid sequence: CASSEENGQVNKNIQYF.

The chain has TRBV5-6 and TRBJ2-5, with D possibly being TRBD2 (5 bases). Per germline, CDR1 SGHDT and CDR2 YYEEEE. The CDR3 sequence is 14 residues long. With 0 bases removed from V and 5 bases from J, the gap between germline ends came to 11 bases. This CDR3 is CASSLVGGEETQYF. CDR3 bases: TGTGCCAGCAGCTTGGTGGGTGGGGAGGAGACCCAGTACTTC.

The chain recombines TRBV12-3 or TRBV12-4 with TRBJ2-4; TRBD1 matches 7 bases. This CDR3 has 13 amino acids. V shed 4 bases and J 8 bases; nucleotides not matched to a gene: 5. This chain's CDR3 is CASSSTGIHIQYF. In nucleotides, the CDR3 is TGTGCCAGCAGTTCGACAGGGATTCACATTCAGTACTTC.

V gene TRBV2 combines with J gene TRBJ2-2; D is ambiguous. The germline CDR1 and CDR2 sequences are SNHLY and FYNNEI. The length of the CDR3 is 13 residues. The germline V and J ends were trimmed by 5 bases and 6 bases, with 10 bases remaining between them. CDR3 sequence (DNA): TGTGCCAGCAGTATAGGAGTCCCCGGGGAGCTGTTTTTT. It encodes CASSIGVPGELFF. The full variable domain, completed using reference TRBV2 and TRBJ2-2, is EPEVTQTPSHQVTQMGQEVILRCVPISNHLYFYWYRQILGQKVEFLVSFYNNEISEKSEIFDDQFSVERPDGSNFTLKIRSTKLEDSAMYFCASSIGVPGELFFGEGSRLTVL.

This chain links TRBV7-8 with TRBJ2-3; 12 nucleotides agree with TRBD2. Germline trimming cut 1 base from V and 3 bases from J; bases unmatched to any gene: 5. The germline CDR1 and CDR2 sequences are SGHVS and FQNEAQ. CDR3 length: 17 amino acids. The CDR3 DNA reads as TGTGCCAGCAGCTTAGACTCTGGGACTAGCGGGACAGATACGCAGTATTTT. This encodes CASSLDSGTSGTDTQYF.

The rearrangement uses TRBV21-1 and TRBJ1-1. TRBV21-1 is termed a pseudogene. This CDR3 region has 14 residues. This CDR3 is CASSKYREDTEAFF. DNA of the CDR3: TGTGCCAGCAGCAAATACAGGGAGGACACTGAAGCTTTCTTT.

The rearrangement uses TRBV11-3 and TRBJ1-2, with 8 bases fitting TRBD1. The CDR3 is 20 amino acids. With 0 bases clipped from V and 1 base from J, the junction kept 16 bases outside the gene matches. Germline CDR1 reads SGHNT; CDR2 reads YENEEA. This CDR3 reads CASSLDGGQGRTRHNYGYTF. The CDR3 bases are TGTGCCAGCAGCTTAGATGGAGGACAGGGCAGGACGAGGCATAACTATGGCTACACCTTC.

The chain recombines TRBV12-3 or TRBV12-4 with TRBJ2-1; D remains unclear. Trimming shortened V by 5 bases and J by 7 bases, and 12 bases separated the two germline ends. CDR3 size: 13 residues. CDR3 sequence (DNA): TGTGCCAGCAGTCATTCGCCCGGTAATGAGCAGTTCTTC. Its translation is CASSHSPGNEQFF.

The V gene is TRBV6-2 or TRBV6-3, the J gene TRBJ2-5, with 11 bases matching TRBD2. Looked up from germline, CDR1 is MNHEY and CDR2 is SVGEGT. Trimming took 6 bases from V and 1 from J; bases not matched to a gene: 10. This CDR3 has 17 residues. The CDR3 spells CASSPASSGGTQETQYF. The CDR3 bases are TGTGCCAGCAGCCCCGCTTCTAGCGGGGGGACCCAAGAGACCCAGTACTTC.

The rearrangement links TRBV6-2 or TRBV6-3 to TRBJ1-2; D is perhaps TRBD1 (6 bases). V lost 0 bases and J 4 bases, leaving 12 bases between the germline ends. Germline CDR1 and CDR2: MNHEY and SVGEGT. This CDR3 region has 15 residues. The CDR3 bases are TGTGCCAGCAGTTACTCGGGACACATTCCCTATGGCTACACCTTC. Encoded protein: CASSYSGHIPYGYTF.